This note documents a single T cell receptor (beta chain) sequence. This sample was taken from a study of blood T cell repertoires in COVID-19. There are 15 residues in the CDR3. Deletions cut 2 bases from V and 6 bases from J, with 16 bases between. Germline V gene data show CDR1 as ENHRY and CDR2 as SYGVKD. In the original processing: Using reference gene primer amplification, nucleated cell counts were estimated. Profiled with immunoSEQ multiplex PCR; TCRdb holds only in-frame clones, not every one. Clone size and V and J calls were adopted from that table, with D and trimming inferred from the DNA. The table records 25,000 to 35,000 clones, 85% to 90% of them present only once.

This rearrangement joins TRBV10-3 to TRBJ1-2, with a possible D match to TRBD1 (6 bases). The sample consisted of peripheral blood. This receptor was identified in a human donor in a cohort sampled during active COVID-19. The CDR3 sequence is CAISEPGGARDGYTF. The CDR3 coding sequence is TGTGCCATCAGTGAGCCCGGGGGGGCGAGGGATGGCTACACCTTC.